A selection of T cell receptor beta chains follows, all from one sample in a study of cytomegalovirus exposure and HLA in healthy donors. Measured with immunoSEQ multiplex PCR; TCRdb has only the in-frame clones, and not every one. The table lists around 160,000 clones, roughly 80% of them singletons. The sequencing input was PBMCs. Every receptor here comes from a male donor in good health and CMV-seropositive. Each CDR3 is given with its conserved first and last residue. The D gene is left open where the match is weak. Clone size is not always given. Where it is, it says once, few, many or a class for expanded clones.

v_call	clone_size	j_call	d_call	cdr3_nt	cdr3_aa
TRBV7-9	NA	TRBJ2-3	NA	TGTGCCAGCAGCTTAGGGTTAGCCAACACAGATACGCAGTATTTT	CASSLGLANTDTQYF
TRBV30	NA	TRBJ1-5	NA	TGTGCCTGGAGTGTCCAGGGATACGGTCAGCCCCAGCATTTT	CAWSVQGYGQPQHF
TRBV10-1	NA	TRBJ2-7	TRBD2	TGCGCCAGCAGCGCTAGCGGGACTACAACCTACGAGCAGTACTTC	CASSASGTTTYEQYF
TRBV7-9	once	TRBJ2-7	NA	TGTGCCAGCAGCTTAGCGAACCGCCAGACGAGGGAGCAGTACTTC	CASSLANRQTREQYF
TRBV5-5	few	TRBJ2-6	TRBD1	TGTGCCAGCAGCTCGAGAACAGGGGGCCTTGACTCTGGGGCCAACGTCCTGACTTTC	CASSSRTGGLDSGANVLTF
TRBV15	NA	TRBJ1-1	NA	TGTGCCACCAGCAGAGAACAGGGACCCCTGGGAAACACTGAAGCTTTCTTT	CATSREQGPLGNTEAFF
TRBV5-4	NA	TRBJ2-1	TRBD1	TGTGCCAGCAGCGGCTCCGGGACAGGTGTGTATGAGCAGTTCTTC	CASSGSGTGVYEQFF
TRBV5-6	few	TRBJ1-4	NA	TGTGCCAGCAGCTTGGATTGGGGGGGTGAAAAACTGTTTTTT	CASSLDWGGEKLFF
TRBV19	NA	TRBJ1-5	NA	TGTGCCAGTAGTCTACGACAGGAGCTAAATCAGCCCCAGCATTTT	CASSLRQELNQPQHF
TRBV11-3	NA	TRBJ2-5	NA	TGTGCCAGCAGCTTGACCGGGACTGGGGCGGAGACCCAGTACTTC	CASSLTGTGAETQYF
TRBV27	NA	TRBJ1-3	NA	TGTGCCAGCAGTTTAACGGGTACTGAAAACACCATATATTTT	CASSLTGTENTIYF
TRBV30	NA	TRBJ2-6	NA	TGTGCCTGGAGTGTAGGCTCTGGGGCCAACGGCCTGACTTTC	CAWSVGSGANGLTF
TRBV6-5	NA	TRBJ2-7	NA	TGTGCCAGCAGTCGCATGGGGGGCTACGAGCAGTACTTC	CASSRMGGYEQYF
TRBV7-2	NA	TRBJ2-4	TRBD2	TGTGCCAGCAGCCCCGGACTAGCCAAAAACAGTCAGTACTTC	CASSPGLAKNSQYF
TRBV28	NA	TRBJ1-4	NA	TGTGCCAGCAGTCCATCCCTGGGGCCTAATGAAAAACTGTTTTTT	CASSPSLGPNEKLFF
TRBV25-1	NA	TRBJ2-7	NA	TGTGCCAGCAGTGAAGTGGGGGGAGGCTCCGAGCAGTACTTC	CASSEVGGGSEQYF
TRBV4-3	NA	TRBJ2-2	NA	TGCGCCAGCAGCCCTCGACTATTGCCCGCCGGGGAGCTGTTTTTT	CASSPRLLPAGELFF
TRBV27	once	TRBJ1-5	TRBD1	TGTGCCAGCCGCCACAGGGACAGGAGGTCGCGGCCCAATCAGCCCCAGCATTTT	CASRHRDRRSRPNQPQHF
TRBV30	once	TRBJ1-3	NA	TGTGCCTGGAGTGTATCGGGGAGCGGAAACACCATATATTTT	CAWSVSGSGNTIYF
TRBV5-1	NA	TRBJ1-1	TRBD1	TGCGCCAGCAGCTCTGAAGACAGGGGTTATTCAGCTTTCTTT	CASSSEDRGYSAFF
TRBV9	NA	TRBJ1-2	NA	TGTGCCAGCAGCGTAGTTGGTTTCGGTCCCACCTTC	CASSVVGFGPTF
TRBV5-1	once	TRBJ2-5	NA	TGCGCCAGCAGCCGGGACATTAAAGAGACCCAGTACTTC	CASSRDIKETQYF
TRBV10-3	NA	TRBJ1-2	NA	TGTGCCATCGGGAGGGGCGGGAGCTATGGCTACACCTTC	CAIGRGGSYGYTF
TRBV7-6	once	TRBJ1-5	NA	TGTGCCAGCAGCTTACAATCAGGGTTAAATCAGCCCCAGCATTTT	CASSLQSGLNQPQHF